These 26 T cell receptor beta chains were all obtained from the same sample, sequenced in a study of cytomegalovirus exposure and HLA in healthy donors. The PCR made use of 60 Vbeta and 13 Jbeta primers. The protocol was immunoSEQ multiplex PCR, while the TCRdb copy is restricted to in-frame clones and leaves out a portion. The sample records 150,000 to 200,000 clones, approximately 80% being singletons. Material for sequencing was PBMCs. These receptors were taken from a male donor in good health and CMV-seropositive.

CDR3 loop: CASSIQGANTEAFF. In nucleotides, the CDR3 is TGTGCCAGCAGCATACAGGGGGCCAACACTGAAGCTTTCTTT. The chain links TRBV7-9 to TRBJ1-1, with 9 positions matching TRBD1. This CDR3 spans 14 amino acids. Germline loops: CDR1 SEHNR, CDR2 FQNEAQ (reference sequence). Unmatched junction bases numbered 3, after V lost 5 bases and J lost 2 bases.

The chain recombines TRBV7-9 with TRBJ1-2; 8 bases match TRBD1. With 5 bases clipped from V and 6 bases from J, the junction kept 8 bases outside the gene matches. The CDR3 loop spans 14 amino acids. Per germline, CDR1 SEHNR and CDR2 FQNEAQ (reference sequence). This CDR3 is CASSRTGGTNGYTF. Here the CDR3 DNA reads TGTGCCAGCAGCCGCACAGGGGGGACTAATGGCTACACCTTC.

The V call is TRBV5-1, the J call TRBJ1-3, with 8 nucleotides matching TRBD1. This CDR3 spans 15 amino acids. The junction had 12 bases not matched to a gene; V was cut back by 6 bases and J by 7 bases. Germline V lookup: CDR1 SGHRS, CDR2 YFSETQ. CDR3 amino acids: CASTLTGQGRNTIYF. DNA of the CDR3: TGCGCCAGCACCCTTACCGGACAGGGAAGGAACACCATATATTTT.

J is TRBJ2-3 and V is TRBV5-1, with a weak D call TRBD1 (6 bases). Trimming shortened V by 4 bases and J by 5 bases, and 17 bases separated the two germline ends. Germline CDR1 is SGHRS and CDR2 is YFSETQ. There are 15 residues in the CDR3. The CDR3 DNA reads as TGCGCCAGCAGCCGCCTCACACAGGGTGAAGATACGCAGTATTTT. Its translation is CASSRLTQGEDTQYF.

The V and J genes are TRBV25-1 and TRBJ1-4; D is possibly TRBD1 (5 bases). Trimming left V 8 bases short and J 8 bases short, with 15 bases between. Germline-derived CDR1 and CDR2 are MGHDK and SYGVNS. The CDR3 loop spans 13 amino acids. CDR3 residues: CASLGTEDEKLFF. CDR3 DNA: TGTGCCAGCCTCGGGACTGAGGACGAAAAACTGTTTTTT.

For the CDR3, the DNA is TGTGCCAGCAGCGTGGGAAGGGAGTGGGGAAACATTCAGTACTTC. This codes for CASSVGREWGNIQYF. The rearrangement uses TRBV9 and TRBJ2-4; D may be TRBD2 (5 bases). The CDR3 consists of 15 residues. Germline V CDR1 and CDR2: SGDLS, YYNGEE. V was pared by 2 bases and J by 6 bases, with 15 bases between. Based on the CDR3 plus reference TRBV9 and TRBJ2-4, the full variable domain is DSGVTQTPKHLITATGQRVTLRCSPRSGDLSVYWYQQSLDQGLQFLIQYYNGEERAKGNILERFSAQQFPDLHSELNLSSLELGDSALYFCASSVGREWGNIQYFGAGTRLSVL.

The J gene is TRBJ2-3, the V gene TRBV7-2; the D gene is possibly TRBD1 (5 bases). CDR1 and CDR2 (germline): SGHTA, FQGNSA. The CDR3 spans 16 residues. V was shortened by 1 base and J by 3 bases, with 14 bases between the two germline ends. The CDR3 DNA reads TGTGCCAGCAGCTTAGGTCAAGGGGCGAGGACAGATACGCAGTATTTT. Translated: CASSLGQGARTDTQYF. Full variable domain (outside the CDR3, taken from reference TRBV7-2 and TRBJ2-3): GAGVSQSPSNKVTEKGKDVELRCDPISGHTALYWYRQSLGQGLEFLIYFQGNSAPDKSGLPSDRFSAERTGGSVSTLTIQRTQQEDSAVYLCASSLGQGARTDTQYFGPGTRLTVL.

This chain's CDR3 is CASSGSRSETQYF. CDR3 bases: TGTGCCAGCAGTGGATCTAGGAGTGAGACCCAGTACTTC. The genes are TRBV2 and TRBJ2-5; D not resolved. CDR1 is SNHLY, CDR2 FYNNEI, per germline. The CDR3 runs 13 residues. V was clipped by 4 bases and J by 5 bases, with 11 bases between them. Supplemented by reference TRBV2 and TRBJ2-5, the full variable domain reads EPEVTQTPSHQVTQMGQEVILRCVPISNHLYFYWYRQILGQKVEFLVSFYNNEISEKSEIFDDQFSVERPDGSNFTLKIRSTKLEDSAMYFCASSGSRSETQYFGPGTRLLVL.

This clone was seen more than once but under ten times. Other DNA sequences in the same sample also yield this CDR3. The chain couples TRBV2 to TRBJ1-5; D remains ambiguous. Germline values: CDR1 SNHLY, CDR2 FYNNEI. This CDR3 region has 14 residues. V was shortened by 2 bases and J by 2 bases, with 7 bases between the two germline ends. The DNA for the CDR3 is TGTGCCAGCAGTGAATCGTCTCGCAATCAGCCCCAGCATTTT. It codes for CASSESSRNQPQHF.

The chain employs TRBV10-3 and TRBJ1-5; D unclear. Germline assignment: CDR1 ENHRY and CDR2 SYGVKD. The CDR3 sequence is 15 residues long. Trimming took off 6 bases at V and 3 bases at J, with 15 bases between the two ends. The CDR3: CAISPRGSHNQPQHF. The CDR3 DNA sequence: TGTGCCATCAGCCCCCGAGGTTCGCACAATCAGCCCCAGCATTTT.

This rearrangement joins TRBV19 to TRBJ2-7, with D perhaps matching TRBD1 (6 bases). Germline-derived CDR1 and CDR2 are LNHDA and SQIVND (reference sequence). CDR3 length: 15 residues. V was shortened by 3 bases and J by 0 bases, with 12 bases between the two germline ends. CDR3 protein: CASSIRQASSYEQYF. CDR3 bases: TGTGCCAGTAGTATCCGACAGGCAAGCTCCTACGAGCAGTACTTC.

The chain couples TRBV4-2 to TRBJ1-2, with 7 positions matching TRBD1. This CDR3 is 14 amino acids long. Germline CDR1 LGHNA, CDR2 YNFKEQ. V was clipped by 1 base and J by 1 base; unmatched bases: 0. The CDR3 spells CASSQGDSNYGYTF. The CDR3 DNA reads as TGTGCCAGCAGCCAAGGGGACAGTAACTATGGCTACACCTTC.

Remarks on this clone: At one boundary the junction diverges from the germline segment, which might be a read error. This chain links TRBV7-7 with TRBJ2-5; D gene ambiguous. TRBJ2-7 explains the end of the DNA better; the J call may be wrong. CDR1 and CDR2 from the germline V gene are SSHAT and FNYEAQ (reference sequence). The CDR3 loop spans 15 amino acids. The CDR3, as DNA: TGTGCTAGCAGCCCCCAGTTGGGCAGGATCCACGAGCAGTACTTC. Its protein product is CASSPQLGRIHEQYF.

DNA for the CDR3: TGTCCCCGGGACAGGGACAATGAGCAGTTCTTC. Amino acid sequence: CPRDRDNEQFF. V usage is TRBV7-5 and J usage is TRBJ2-1; TRBD1 is the table's D call and was not checked against the DNA. TRBV7-5 is an annotated pseudogene. The CDR3 totals 11 residues.

This clone appeared a few times. The chain uses TRBV7-9 and TRBJ1-4; 7 bases align to TRBD1. Per the germline V gene, CDR1 is SEHNR and CDR2 is FQNEAQ (reference sequence). The V and J ends lost 5 bases and 13 bases, in that order; junction bases with no gene match: 10. The CDR3 has 13 amino acids. This chain's CDR3 is CASSRDREGRLFF. The CDR3 nucleotides are TGTGCCAGCAGCCGAGACAGGGAAGGGAGACTGTTTTTT.

CDR3 nucleotide sequence: TGTGCCAGCGCCCCAGGTAGTACCACTGAAGCTTTCTTT. It codes for CASAPGSTTEAFF. The chain couples TRBV9 to TRBJ1-1; D not certain. The CDR3 has 13 residues. Per the germline V gene, CDR1 is SGDLS and CDR2 is YYNGEE. V lost 7 bases and J lost 4, with 14 bases in between.

The genes are TRBV11-2 and TRBJ2-2; TRBD2 matches at 7 bases. This CDR3 region has 16 residues. Germline values: CDR1 SGHAT, CDR2 FQNNGV. Germline trimming cut 0 bases from V and 4 bases from J; bases unmatched to any gene: 5. CDR3 sequence: CASSLDMIAGTGELFF. CDR3 DNA: TGTGCCAGCAGCTTAGATATGATAGCGGGCACCGGGGAGCTGTTTTTT.

CDR3 protein: CASSEGVLAGSSYNEQFF. The CDR3 nucleotides read TGCGCCAGCAGTGAAGGGGTGCTAGCGGGTAGCTCCTACAATGAGCAGTTCTTC. V usage is TRBV10-1 and J usage is TRBJ2-1; the match to TRBD2 covers 8 bases. CDR3 size: 18 residues. Looked up from germline, CDR1 is WNHNN and CDR2 is SYGVQD (reference sequence). V shed 3 bases, J shed 0 bases, and the junction held 10 bases outside the gene matches.

Details on this clone: A read error may account for a junction end that differs from germline. This sequence joins TRBV7-7 and TRBJ2-1; maybe TRBD1 (6 bases). Germline CDR1 reads SSHAT; CDR2 reads FNYEAQ (reference sequence). The CDR3 is 16 amino acids. CDR3: CASSPSGGPGEREQFF. The DNA for the CDR3 is TGTGCTAGCAGCCCGAGTGGGGGCCCCGGGGAACGGGAGCAGTTCTTC.

V is TRBV13 and J is TRBJ2-7; weak D call: TRBD2 (5 bases). The V end was cut by 0 bases, the J end by 3 bases, with 9 bases between. CDR1 PRHDT and CDR2 FYEKMQ come from the germline V gene (reference sequence). This CDR3 has 14 residues. The CDR3 DNA reads TGTGCCAGCAGCTTAGGAGGGAGAAGCTACGAGCAGTACTTC. Translating gives CASSLGGRSYEQYF. Full variable domain (missing parts from reference TRBV13 and TRBJ2-7): AAGVIQSPRHLIKEKRETATLKCYPIPRHDTVYWYQQGPGQDPQFLISFYEKMQSDKGSIPDRFSAQQFSDYHSELNMSSLELGDSALYFCASSLGGRSYEQYFGPGTRLTVT.

The rearrangement joins TRBV7-9 to TRBJ2-5; D might be TRBD2 (6 bases). CDR1 is SEHNR, CDR2 FQNEAQ, per germline (reference sequence). V was trimmed by 6 bases and J by 7 bases, leaving 18 bases between them. The CDR3 loop spans 14 amino acids. The CDR3 protein is CASRGAANGGTQYF. In nucleotides, the CDR3 is TGTGCCAGCAGAGGGGCAGCCAACGGGGGGACCCAGTACTTC.

This clone was seen a handful of times. The rearrangement joins TRBV2 to TRBJ1-1; 8 bases line up with TRBD1. Germline V gives CDR1 SNHLY, CDR2 FYNNEI. The CDR3 spans 15 residues. The junction had 9 bases not matched to a gene; V was cut back by 8 bases and J by 1 base. The CDR3 region is CASRQGAWGNTEAFF. In nucleotides, the CDR3 is TGTGCCAGCCGGCAGGGGGCTTGGGGGAACACTGAAGCTTTCTTT.

This chain connects TRBV27 to TRBJ2-3, with TRBD2 matching over 8 bases. CDR1 and CDR2 (germline): MNHEY, SMNVEV (reference sequence). CDR3 length: 17 amino acids. V dropped 6 bases and J dropped 5; count of bases not matched to a gene: 16. CDR3 sequence: CASRRTVSGGEGDTQYF. CDR3 nucleotide sequence: TGTGCCAGCAGGCGGACCGTAAGCGGGGGTGAGGGAGATACGCAGTATTTT.

The chain links TRBV6-5 to TRBJ1-3; TRBD1 might be the D (5 bases). This CDR3 region has 15 residues. The ends were cut back, 6 bases at V and 3 bases at J, with 15 bases in the middle. CDR1 MNHEY and CDR2 SVGAGI come from the germline V gene. CDR3 loop: CASRPTGRIGNTIYF. For the CDR3, the DNA is TGTGCCAGCAGGCCCACAGGACGAATTGGAAACACCATATATTTT.

The chain has TRBV4-2 and TRBJ2-2; 11 bases are shared with TRBD2. The CDR3 consists of 21 residues. Per germline, CDR1 LGHNA and CDR2 YNFKEQ. After removal of 1 base from V and 1 base from J, the junction contained 14 bases not matched to a gene. CDR3 in DNA: TGTGCCAGCAGCCAAGCTCATGCTAGCGGGGGGCCGAGAGAGAACACCGGGGAGCTGTTTTTT. This sequence encodes CASSQAHASGGPRENTGELFF.

The rearrangement joins TRBV30 to TRBJ1-1; perhaps TRBD1 as D (6 bases). Germline-derived CDR1 and CDR2 are GTSNPN and SVGIG (reference sequence). The CDR3 extends over 15 amino acids. V was shortened by 2 bases and J by 1 base, with 14 bases between the two germline ends. CDR3 sequence reads: CAWSPMPGENTEAFF. CDR3 nucleotides: TGTGCCTGGAGTCCAATGCCAGGGGAGAACACTGAAGCTTTCTTT. Supplemented by reference TRBV30 and TRBJ1-1, the full variable domain reads SQTIHQWPATLVQPVGSPLSLECTVEGTSNPNLYWYRQAAGRGLQLLFYSVGIGQISSEVPQNLSASRPQDRQFILSSKKLLLSDSGFYLCAWSPMPGENTEAFFGQGTRLTVV.